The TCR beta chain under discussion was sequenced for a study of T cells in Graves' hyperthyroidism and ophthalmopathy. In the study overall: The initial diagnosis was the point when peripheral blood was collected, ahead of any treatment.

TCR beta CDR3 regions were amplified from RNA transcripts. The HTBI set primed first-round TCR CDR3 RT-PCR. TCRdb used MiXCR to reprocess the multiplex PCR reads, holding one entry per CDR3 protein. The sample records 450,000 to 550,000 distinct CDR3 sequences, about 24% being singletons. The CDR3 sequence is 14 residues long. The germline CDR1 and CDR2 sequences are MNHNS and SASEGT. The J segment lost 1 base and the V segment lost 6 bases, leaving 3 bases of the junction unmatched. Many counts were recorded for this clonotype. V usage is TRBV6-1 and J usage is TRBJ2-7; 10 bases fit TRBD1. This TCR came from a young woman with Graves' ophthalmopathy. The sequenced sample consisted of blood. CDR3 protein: CASRRQGASYEQYF. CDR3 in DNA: TGTGCCAGCAGACGACAGGGGGCTTCCTACGAGCAGTACTTC.